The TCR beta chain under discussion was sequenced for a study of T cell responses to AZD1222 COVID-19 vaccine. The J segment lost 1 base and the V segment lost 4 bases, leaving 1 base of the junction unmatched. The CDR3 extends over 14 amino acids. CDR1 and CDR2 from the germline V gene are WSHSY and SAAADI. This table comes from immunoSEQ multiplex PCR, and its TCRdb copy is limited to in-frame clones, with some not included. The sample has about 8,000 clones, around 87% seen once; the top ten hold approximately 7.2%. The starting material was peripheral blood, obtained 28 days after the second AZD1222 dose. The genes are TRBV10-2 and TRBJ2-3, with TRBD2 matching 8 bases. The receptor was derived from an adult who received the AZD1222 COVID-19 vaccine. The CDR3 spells CASSGAGGTDTQYF. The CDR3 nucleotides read TGCGCCAGCAGTGGAGCGGGGGGCACAGATACGCAGTATTTT.